A single sample gave rise to the 8 T cell receptor beta chains below, sequenced in a study of cytomegalovirus exposure and HLA in healthy donors. The primer mix had 60 Vbeta and 13 Jbeta primers. Using immunoSEQ multiplex PCR, the repertoire was profiled, and TCRdb retains in-frame clones only, with some absent. This table holds about 140,000 clones, 77% found once. The sample was PBMCs. The receptors come from a female donor in good health and CMV-seronegative.

The V and J genes are TRBV7-9 and TRBJ1-1; D remains unclear. The CDR3 has 14 amino acids. CDR1 SEHNR and CDR2 FQNEAQ come from the germline V gene (reference sequence). The CDR3 nucleotides read TGTACCCTAGGCGGGGTCCCCATGAACACTGAAGCTTTCTTT. As protein: CTLGGVPMNTEAFF.

Notes on this clone: This specimen includes other DNA sequences encoding the same CDR3. J is TRBJ2-7 and V is TRBV1; TRBD2 was called by the table and not checked on the DNA. TRBV1 is reported as a pseudogene. The CDR3 extends over 14 amino acids. The CDR3 DNA is TGCACCAGCAGCCAAGAGAGCCCTCGGGACGAGCAGTACTTC. It encodes CTSSQESPRDEQYF.

A few counts support this clone. CDR3 sequence (DNA): TGTGCCAGCAGCCAAGAGCCGGGGGATAGCAATCAGCCCCAGCATTTT. This codes for CASSQEPGDSNQPQHF. V usage is TRBV4-2 and J usage is TRBJ1-5; D may be TRBD1 (5 bases). V was clipped by 0 bases and J by 0 bases, with 9 bases between them. The CDR3 spans 16 residues. CDR1 and CDR2 (germline): LGHNA, YNFKEQ.

The V gene is TRBV6-1, the J gene TRBJ2-2; TRBD2 is a possible D gene (6 bases). This CDR3 is 16 amino acids long. With 1 base removed from V and 2 bases from J, the gap between germline ends came to 11 bases. The germline CDR1 and CDR2 sequences are MNHNS and SASEGT. Here the CDR3 DNA reads TGTGCCAGCAGTGAAGTTGCGGGGCTAAACACCGGGGAGCTGTTTTTT. This encodes CASSEVAGLNTGELFF.

V is TRBV27 and J is TRBJ1-2; 7 nucleotides align to TRBD1. This CDR3 spans 15 amino acids. The ends lost 3 bases at V and 4 bases at J; junction bases unmatched: 8. The V gene's germline CDR1 is MNHEY and CDR2 SMNVEV (reference sequence). CDR3 amino acids: CASSLSDRAGYGYTF. The CDR3 DNA sequence: TGTGCCAGCAGTTTGTCCGACAGGGCCGGCTATGGCTACACCTTC.

The V and J genes are TRBV11-2 and TRBJ2-5; D is unresolved. The ends were cut back, 0 bases at V and 2 bases at J, with 4 bases in the middle. Germline values: CDR1 SGHAT, CDR2 FQNNGV. This CDR3 comprises 13 residues. This CDR3 is CASSLDQQETQYF. The CDR3 region has the DNA TGTGCCAGCAGCTTAGACCAACAAGAGACCCAGTACTTC. Looking up the rest from reference TRBV11-2 and TRBJ2-5 gives the full variable domain: EAGVAQSPRYKIIEKRQSVAFWCNPISGHATLYWYQQILGQGPKLLIQFQNNGVVDDSQLPKDRFSAERLKGVDSTLKIQPAKLEDSAVYLCASSLDQQETQYFGPGTRLLVL.

The rearrangement uses TRBV5-1 and TRBJ1-4; D unresolved. This CDR3 is 15 amino acids long. With 2 bases removed from V and 0 bases from J, the gap between germline ends came to 8 bases. Germline loops: CDR1 SGHRS, CDR2 YFSETQ. CDR3 nucleotides: TGCGCCAGCAGCTTTACCCACTCAACTAATGAAAAACTGTTTTTT. Its protein is CASSFTHSTNEKLFF.

The chain couples TRBV4-1 to TRBJ2-1, with TRBD2 matching 13 bases. Germline V gives CDR1 MGHRA, CDR2 YSYEKL. The CDR3 loop spans 16 amino acids. J was trimmed by 8 bases and V by 1 base; bases with no gene match: 5. The CDR3: CASSQASGLAGHEQFF. Written as DNA, the CDR3 is TGCGCCAGCAGCCAAGCCTCGGGACTAGCGGGGCATGAGCAGTTCTTC.